The entry that follows covers one T cell receptor beta chain sequence. The CDR3 runs 10 residues. The germline V gene encodes CDR1 DFQATT and CDR2 SNEGSKA (reference sequence). Trimming shortened V by 5 bases and J by 5 bases, and 6 bases separated the two germline ends. Original processing methods: Cell counts per sample came from amplifying reference gene primers. Here immunoSEQ multiplex PCR was the method, and the copy in TCRdb shows in-frame clones only, minus some. The V and J calls and the clone size are those of that table, but D and trimming were determined from the DNA. The sample shows approximately 240,000 clones, 79% of them seen only once. This sample was included in a study of blood T cell repertoires in COVID-19. Whole-study context: Some COVID-19 samples were acute and others convalescent; all came from the United States, Italy and Spain. Sources were T cells, B-cell-depleted T cells, or PBMCs; the material itself was cDNA or gDNA.

The specimen sequenced was peripheral blood. This sequence originates from a woman aged 40 to 49 with active or convalescent COVID-19. The genes are TRBV20-1 and TRBJ1-1; D is undetermined. CDR3 DNA sequence: TGCAGTGCTGCTATGACTGAAGCTTTCTTT. Protein sequence: CSAAMTEAFF.